Presented here are 7 T cell receptor beta chains from one specimen sequenced in a study of Ad26.COV2.S vaccination and SARS-CoV-2 variants. Data came from immunoSEQ multiplex PCR; TCRdb stores just in-frame clones and leaves some out. The sample records fewer than 400,000 clones, 70% to 90% being singletons. Stated treatment: around 19 received Ad26.COV2.S at low or high dose, single or two shots; several received placebo; per-sample allocation not given. Collection of the samples took place on day 63 after the first injection of vaccine or placebo. The input for sequencing was peripheral blood, taken in a trial of Ad26.COV2.S vaccine versus placebo. All receptors derive from a person aged 18 to 65 who received the Ad26.COV2.S COVID-19 vaccine or a placebo.

The V call is TRBV5-5, the J call TRBJ1-2; D is unresolved. The CDR3 runs to 15 residues. Per germline, CDR1 SGHKS and CDR2 YYEKEE (reference sequence). The V gene lost 1 base and the J gene lost 5 bases, with 15 bases spanning the gap. This CDR3 reads CASSLRQETGYGYTF. The CDR3 region has the DNA TGTGCCAGCAGCTTGCGTCAGGAGACTGGGTATGGCTACACCTTC.

The rearrangement joins TRBV6-4 to TRBJ2-1, with D possibly being TRBD1 or TRBD2 (5 bases each). The CDR3 extends over 14 amino acids. Germline-derived CDR1 and CDR2 are MRHNA and SNTAGT. The V gene lost 4 bases and the J gene lost 7 bases, with 14 bases spanning the gap. The CDR3 is CASSAIAWGNEQFF. For the CDR3, the DNA is TGTGCCAGCAGTGCCATCGCTTGGGGGAATGAGCAGTTCTTC.

CDR3 in amino acids: CASSLGLAGTYEQYF. The CDR3 nucleotides read TGTGCCAGCAGCTTAGGTCTAGCGGGGACCTACGAGCAGTACTTC. The genes are TRBV7-8 and TRBJ2-7, with 9 bases matching TRBD2. This CDR3 has 15 amino acids. Germline CDR1 reads SGHVS; CDR2 reads FQNEAQ. V was pared by 1 base and J by 2 bases, with 3 bases of the junction left unmatched.

V is TRBV10-2 and J is TRBJ1-3; 7 nucleotides match TRBD1. Germline V gene lookup returns CDR1 WSHSY and CDR2 SAAADI. Unmatched junction bases numbered 11, after V lost 6 bases and J lost 3 bases. The CDR3 covers 16 residues. CDR3 loop: CASRDRQGAFGNTIYF. The CDR3 DNA sequence: TGCGCCAGCAGGGACCGACAGGGCGCTTTTGGAAACACCATATATTTT.

The rearrangement links TRBV4-3 to TRBJ2-7, with D possibly matching TRBD1 (6 bases). Trimming cost V 4 bases and J 3 bases, with 16 bases left between them. From germline, CDR1 is LGHNA and CDR2 YSLEER. This CDR3 comprises 15 residues. Here the CDR3 reads CASSPQGIFCYEQYF. As DNA, the CDR3 is TGCGCCAGCAGCCCACAGGGAATTTTTTGCTACGAGCAGTACTTC.

The V and J genes are TRBV19 and TRBJ1-4; D gene unclear. The length of the CDR3 is 13 residues. V was clipped by 5 bases and J by 10 bases, with 14 bases between them. Germline V gene lookup returns CDR1 LNHDA and CDR2 SQIVND (reference sequence). Here the CDR3 reads CASSGREKGKLFF. As DNA, the CDR3 is TGTGCCAGTAGTGGACGGGAGAAAGGAAAACTGTTTTTT.

This chain links TRBV6-2 or TRBV6-3 with TRBJ1-1, with a tentative D call TRBD1 (5 bases). V gave up 0 bases and J gave up 2 bases, with 19 bases separating them. This CDR3 is built from 18 residues. The germline gives CDR1 MNHEY, CDR2 SVGEGT. In nucleotides, the CDR3 is TGTGCCAGCAGTTACTCGTTCCGGGGCGGAGCGCCTAACACTGAAGCTTTCTTT. Protein: CASSYSFRGGAPNTEAFF.